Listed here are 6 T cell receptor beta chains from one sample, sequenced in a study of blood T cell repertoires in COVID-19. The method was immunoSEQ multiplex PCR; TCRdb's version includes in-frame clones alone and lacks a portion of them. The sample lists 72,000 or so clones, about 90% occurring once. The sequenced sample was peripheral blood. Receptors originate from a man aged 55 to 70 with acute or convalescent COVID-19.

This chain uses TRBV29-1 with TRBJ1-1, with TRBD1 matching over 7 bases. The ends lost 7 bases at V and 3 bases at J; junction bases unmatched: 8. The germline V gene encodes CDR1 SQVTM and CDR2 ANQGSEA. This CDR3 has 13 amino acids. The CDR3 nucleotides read TGCAGCGGAAAACAGGGGTGGGACACTGAAGCTTTCTTT. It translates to CSGKQGWDTEAFF.

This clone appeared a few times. CDR3 DNA sequence: TGCGCCAGCTCCGGGACAGGGGAGAATCAGCCCCAGCATTTT. It yields the protein CASSGTGENQPQHF. This sequence joins TRBV10-1 and TRBJ1-5; 10 nucleotides line up with TRBD1. Looked up from germline, CDR1 is WNHNN and CDR2 is SYGVQD (reference sequence). The J segment lost 4 bases and the V segment lost 8 bases, leaving 5 bases of the junction unmatched. The CDR3 runs to 14 residues.

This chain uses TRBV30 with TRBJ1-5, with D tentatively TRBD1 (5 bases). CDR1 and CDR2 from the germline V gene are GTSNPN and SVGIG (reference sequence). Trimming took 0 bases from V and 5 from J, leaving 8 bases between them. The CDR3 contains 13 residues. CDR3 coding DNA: TGTGCCTGGAGTGTCCAGGGCGATCAGCCCCAGCATTTT. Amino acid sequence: CAWSVQGDQPQHF. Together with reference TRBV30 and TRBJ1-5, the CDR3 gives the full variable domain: SQTIHQWPATLVQPVGSPLSLECTVEGTSNPNLYWYRQAAGRGLQLLFYSVGIGQISSEVPQNLSASRPQDRQFILSSKKLLLSDSGFYLCAWSVQGDQPQHFGDGTRLSIL.

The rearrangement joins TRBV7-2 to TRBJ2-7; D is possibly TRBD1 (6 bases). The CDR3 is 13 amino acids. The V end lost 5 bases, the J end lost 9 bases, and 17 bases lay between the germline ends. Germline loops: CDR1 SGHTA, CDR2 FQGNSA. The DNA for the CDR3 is TGTGCCAGCAGCCTTACTATGGGGACAATGCAGTACTTC. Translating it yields CASSLTMGTMQYF.

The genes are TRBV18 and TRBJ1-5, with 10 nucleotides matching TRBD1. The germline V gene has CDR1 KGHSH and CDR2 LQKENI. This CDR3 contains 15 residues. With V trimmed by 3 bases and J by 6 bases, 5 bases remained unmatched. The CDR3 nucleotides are TGTGCCAGCTCACCTGGACAGGGGGGGAGTCAGCCCCAGCATTTT. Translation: CASSPGQGGSQPQHF.

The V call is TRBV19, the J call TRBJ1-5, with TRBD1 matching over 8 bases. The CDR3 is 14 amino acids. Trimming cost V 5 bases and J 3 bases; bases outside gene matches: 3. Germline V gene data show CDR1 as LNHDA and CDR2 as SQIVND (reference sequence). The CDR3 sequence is CASSSGQVNQPQHF. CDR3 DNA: TGTGCCAGTAGTTCGGGACAGGTCAATCAGCCCCAGCATTTT.